This TCR beta chain was captured in a study of T cell responses to AZD1222 COVID-19 vaccine. Whole-study context: Second doses were pooled across both intervals (about 4 or about 12 weeks). Broader study findings: Repertoires in all cases were sampled only once the peak T cell response had passed. Of the AZD1222 recipients, only six or seven were seropositive at baseline. Females made up more of the donors, who were largely white British, and clonal diversity may have come out too low.

Data came from immunoSEQ multiplex PCR; TCRdb stores just in-frame clones and leaves some out. Of about 150,000 clones listed, 70% to 90% are singletons. This clone was found once. No antigen is known for it. The sample consisted of peripheral blood, taken on day 0 of AZD1222 vaccination. This TCR was sampled from an adult in good health.

CDR3 coding DNA: TGCAGCGTTGCCAGCTCTGGAAACACCATATATTTT. It encodes CSVASSGNTIYF. The chain joins TRBV29-1 to TRBJ1-3; no clear D. The CDR3 is 12 amino acids. Germline CDR1 SQVTM, CDR2 ANQGSEA. V lost 4 bases and J 0 bases, leaving 4 bases between the germline ends.